This T cell receptor (beta chain) emerged from a study of Ad26.COV2.S vaccination and SARS-CoV-2 variants. Looking at the study overall: Intramuscular Ad26.COV2.S at 5x10^10 or 1x10^11 viral particles.

Measured with immunoSEQ multiplex PCR; TCRdb has only the in-frame clones, and not every one. The data show roughly 420,000 clones, around 89% seen once. The treatment: 15 to 20 received Ad26.COV2.S at low or high dose, single or two shots; about 5 received placebo; per-sample allocation not given. The samples date from day 63 after the first vaccine or placebo injection. Vaccine was an Ad26 vector expressing Wuhan-strain SARS-CoV-2 spike. Germline loops: CDR1 SGHNT, CDR2 YENEEA. V shed 5 bases, J shed 1 base, and the junction held 6 bases outside the gene matches. This CDR3 contains 15 residues. Study-wide results and limits: Substantial breadth was reportedly displayed by spike-specific CD8+ and CD4+ T cell responses after vaccination. Placebo recipients showed lower spike-specific TCR breadth than vaccinees.

In its sample, this clone was seen once. The target antigen is unknown. The TCR comes from a person aged 18-65 years who received the Ad26.COV2.S COVID-19 vaccine or a placebo. V is TRBV11-3 and J is TRBJ2-3; 7 bases agree with TRBD1. The specimen was peripheral blood, collected in a trial of Ad26.COV2.S vaccine versus placebo. DNA of the CDR3: TGTGCCAGCAGCCAAAGGGACAGTGGCACAGATACGCAGTATTTT. Its protein product is CASSQRDSGTDTQYF.